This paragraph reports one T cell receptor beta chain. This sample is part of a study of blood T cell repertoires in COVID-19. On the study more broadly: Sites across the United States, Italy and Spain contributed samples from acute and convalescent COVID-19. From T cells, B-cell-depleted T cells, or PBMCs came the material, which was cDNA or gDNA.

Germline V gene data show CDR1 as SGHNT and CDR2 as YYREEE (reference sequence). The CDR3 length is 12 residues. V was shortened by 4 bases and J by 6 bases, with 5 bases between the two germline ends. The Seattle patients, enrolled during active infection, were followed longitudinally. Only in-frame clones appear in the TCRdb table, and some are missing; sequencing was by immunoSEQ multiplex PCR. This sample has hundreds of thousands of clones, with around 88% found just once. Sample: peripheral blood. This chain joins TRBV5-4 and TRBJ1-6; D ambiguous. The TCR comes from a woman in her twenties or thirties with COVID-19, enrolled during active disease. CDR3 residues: CASSIGNSPLHF. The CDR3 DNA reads TGTGCCAGCAGCATCGGTAATTCACCCCTCCACTTT.